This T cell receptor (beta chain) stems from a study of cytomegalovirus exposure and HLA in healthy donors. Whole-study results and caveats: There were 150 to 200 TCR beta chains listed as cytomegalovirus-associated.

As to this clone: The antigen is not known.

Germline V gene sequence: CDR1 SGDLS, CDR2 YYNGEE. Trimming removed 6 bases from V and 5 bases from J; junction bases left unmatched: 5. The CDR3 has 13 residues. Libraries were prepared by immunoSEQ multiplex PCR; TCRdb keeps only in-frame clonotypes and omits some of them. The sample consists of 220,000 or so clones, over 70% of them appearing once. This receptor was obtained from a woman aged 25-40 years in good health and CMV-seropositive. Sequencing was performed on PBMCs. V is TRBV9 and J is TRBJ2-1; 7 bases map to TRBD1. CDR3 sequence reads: CASTGTANNEQFF. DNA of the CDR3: TGTGCCAGCACCGGGACAGCGAACAATGAGCAGTTCTTC.